This passage covers 20 T cell receptor beta chains from one sample sequenced in a study of T cell repertoires in cytomegalovirus infection. TCRdb re-analysed the reads in MiXCR, keeping a single row per CDR3 protein. The profile covers more than 650,000 distinct CDR3 sequences, with roughly a third appearing a single time and under 3.5% taken by the ten largest. The source material was PBMCs. These receptors were obtained from a human donor in good health (CMV status not recorded). Some clones in this sample may be carry-over from other donors' samples.

This clonotype was seen just once. Given the absence of the conserved phenylalanine or tryptophan at the CDR3 end, a read error is likely. The rearrangement joins TRBV25-1 to TRBJ2-1, with D perhaps matching TRBD2 (7 bases). Trimming removed 4 bases from V and 8 bases from J, with 15 bases in between. The CDR3 is 14 residues long. Per the germline V gene, CDR1 is MGHDK and CDR2 is SYGVNS. The chain's CDR3 is CASSAGGPFDEQFL. Here the CDR3 DNA reads TGTGCCAGCAGTGCGGGGGGCCCATTCGATGAGCAGTTCTTA.

The rearrangement links TRBV6-5 to TRBJ1-2; weak D call: TRBD1 (6 bases). The germline V gene encodes CDR1 MNHEY and CDR2 SVGAGI. The CDR3 covers 15 residues. Trimming removed 9 bases at V and 8 bases at J, with 25 bases between. The CDR3 sequence is CARSPQIGGAGGYTF. CDR3 bases: TGTGCCAGAAGTCCACAGATCGGGGGGGCGGGAGGCTACACCTTC.

This clonotype was detected ten times or more. The CDR3 DNA follows: TGTGCTAGTGGTGGGGACAGGGTCGCCTACAATGAGCAGTTCTTC. Residues: CASGGDRVAYNEQFF. This chain connects TRBV12-5 to TRBJ2-1; the match to TRBD1 covers 9 bases. The germline V gene has CDR1 LGHNT and CDR2 FRNRAP. The length of the CDR3 is 15 residues. J was trimmed by 2 bases and V by 5 bases; bases with no gene match: 4.

This clonotype has just a few counts. The chain links TRBV23-1 to TRBJ2-6; D is perhaps TRBD2 (5 bases). TRBV23-1 is an ORF for which the function is uncertain. V lost 3 bases and J 3 bases, leaving 21 bases between the germline ends. The CDR3 length is 19 residues. The CDR3 sequence is CASSHNPQDGNNGANVLTF. The CDR3 DNA is TGCGCCAGCAGTCACAATCCCCAGGACGGGAATAATGGGGCCAACGTCCTGACTTTC.

The genes are TRBV14 and TRBJ2-1, with 9 bases matching TRBD2. The CDR3 spans 15 residues. V lost 1 base to trimming and J lost 9 bases; unmatched junction nucleotides: 7. Germline CDR1 SGHDN, CDR2 FVKESK. The CDR3 nucleotides are TGTGCCAGCAGCCAAGTTTTTAGCGGGAGAGGTGAGCAGTTCTTC. This translates into CASSQVFSGRGEQFF.

This clonotype was observed a handful of times. The chain links TRBV10-3 to TRBJ2-2, with no clear D. The ends were cut back, 6 bases at V and 1 base at J, with 15 bases in the middle. CDR3 length equals 16 residues. Germline CDR1 ENHRY, CDR2 SYGVKD. Here the CDR3 reads CAIRSSGTENTGELFF. The CDR3 DNA reads as TGTGCCATCAGGTCATCAGGCACAGAGAACACCGGGGAGCTGTTTTTT.

The chain has TRBV6-5 and TRBJ1-1; perhaps TRBD1 as D (6 bases). This CDR3 comprises 13 residues. CDR1 and CDR2 from the germline V gene are MNHEY and SVGAGI. V shed 2 bases and J shed 8 bases, with 12 bases lying between them. The CDR3 here is CASSYAQGREAFF. CDR3 DNA: TGTGCCAGCAGTTACGCTCAGGGGCGGGAAGCTTTCTTT.

The rearrangement links TRBV19 to TRBJ2-3; D is tentatively TRBD1 or TRBD2 (5 bases each). V was pared by 3 bases and J by 9 bases, with 13 bases between. The CDR3 sequence is 13 residues long. Per germline, CDR1 LNHDA and CDR2 SQIVND (reference sequence). The CDR3, as DNA: TGTGCCAGTAGTATGGATGGGACCATAACGCAGTATTTT. It specifies CASSMDGTITQYF.

This clonotype was seen a handful of times. The rearrangement uses TRBV6-2 or TRBV6-3 and TRBJ2-7; D gene uncertain. V lost 2 bases and J 5 bases, leaving 22 bases between the germline ends. CDR1 is MNHEY, CDR2 SVGEGT, per germline. There are 17 residues in the CDR3. CDR3 sequence: CASSYPMGSPGSDEQYF. In DNA, the CDR3 is TGTGCCAGCAGTTACCCCATGGGCAGCCCCGGATCCGACGAGCAGTACTTC.

This clonotype has a handful of counts. The V gene is TRBV7-9, the J gene TRBJ2-1, with D perhaps assigned TRBD1 or TRBD2 (6 bases each). This CDR3 has 15 residues. V dropped 7 bases and J dropped 4 bases, with 17 bases sitting between them. From germline, CDR1 is SEHNR and CDR2 FQNEAQ (reference sequence). The CDR3 sequence: CASILSGALYNEQFF. DNA for the CDR3: TGTGCCAGCATCCTTTCGGGGGCCCTATACAATGAGCAGTTCTTC. Full variable domain (outside the CDR3, taken from reference TRBV7-9 and TRBJ2-1): DTGVSQNPRHKITKRGQNVTFRCDPISEHNRLYWYRQTLGQGPEFLTYFQNEAQLEKSRLLSDRFSAERPKGSFSTLEIQRTEQGDSAMYLCASILSGALYNEQFFGPGTRLTVL.

The chain carries TRBV7-2 and TRBJ2-1; 12 bases agree with TRBD2. CDR1 and CDR2 from the germline V gene are SGHTA and FQGNSA. Trimming cost V 4 bases and J 0 bases; bases outside gene matches: 10. This CDR3 has 19 amino acids. CDR3 in amino acids: CASSSLDGLAGSSYNEQFF. In DNA, the CDR3 is TGTGCCAGCAGCTCACTCGACGGACTAGCGGGGAGCTCCTACAATGAGCAGTTCTTC.

Turning to this clonotype: One end of the junction varies from germline; a read error may be responsible. The chain uses TRBV2 and TRBJ1-1; D gene uncertain. CDR3 length: 16 residues. Per germline, CDR1 SNHLY and CDR2 FYNNEI. CDR3 in amino acids: CASETKIAAINTDAFF. The DNA for the CDR3 is TGTGCCAGCGAAACTAAAATAGCAGCAATCAACACTGATGCTTTCTTT.

This clonotype was seen at least ten times. The chain is built from TRBV7-2 and TRBJ1-2; no clear D gene. Germline V gene sequence: CDR1 SGHTA, CDR2 FQGNSA. This CDR3 spans 13 amino acids. Trimming shortened V by 1 base and J by 8 bases, and 11 bases separated the two germline ends. As DNA, the CDR3 is TGTGCCAGCAGCTTAGGGGGTTTGAGGGGCTACACCTTC. Its protein is CASSLGGLRGYTF. The full variable domain, with the rest looked up from reference TRBV7-2 and TRBJ1-2, is GAGVSQSPSNKVTEKGKDVELRCDPISGHTALYWYRQSLGQGLEFLIYFQGNSAPDKSGLPSDRFSAERTGGSVSTLTIQRTQQEDSAVYLCASSLGGLRGYTFGSGTRLTVV.

The chain combines TRBV28 with TRBJ1-3; the match to TRBD1 covers 7 bases. CDR3 length: 15 amino acids. The J segment lost 4 bases and the V segment lost 7 bases, leaving 10 bases of the junction unmatched. Germline CDR1 is MDHEN and CDR2 is SYDVKM. Here the CDR3 reads CASTRDRVQGNTIYF. In nucleotides, the CDR3 is TGTGCCAGCACAAGAGACAGGGTGCAGGGAAACACCATATATTTT.

The chain combines TRBV19 with TRBJ2-5; 8 nucleotides align to TRBD2. V shed 4 bases and J 3 bases; nucleotides not matched to a gene: 7. Germline V lookup: CDR1 LNHDA, CDR2 SQIVND (reference sequence). The CDR3 is 15 amino acids. CDR3 sequence: CASSTSGWVKETQYF. The CDR3 DNA is TGTGCCAGTAGTACTAGCGGGTGGGTCAAAGAGACCCAGTACTTC.

V gene TRBV5-1 combines with J gene TRBJ2-3, with 8 bases aligning to TRBD1. With 0 bases clipped from V and 6 bases from J, the junction kept 6 bases outside the gene matches. CDR3 length: 15 amino acids. Germline V gives CDR1 SGHRS, CDR2 YFSETQ. CDR3 nucleotide sequence: TGCGCCAGCAGCTTGGAGGACAGGGTTAAGGATACGCAGTATTTT. As protein: CASSLEDRVKDTQYF.

This clonotype was seen a few times. The chain employs TRBV19 and TRBJ1-5, with a tentative D call TRBD1 (5 bases). Between the trimmed V and J ends, which lost 4 bases and 7 bases, there was a span of 17 bases. Germline V gives CDR1 LNHDA, CDR2 SQIVND (reference sequence). The CDR3 contains 15 residues. The CDR3 loop reads CASSTTDSSRQPQHF. CDR3 bases: TGTGCCAGTAGTACTACCGACAGTTCACGGCAGCCCCAGCATTTT.

The chain links TRBV11-2 to TRBJ2-4; perhaps D is TRBD1 or TRBD2 (5 bases each). The V end was cut by 1 base, the J end by 2 bases, with 12 bases between. The germline gives CDR1 SGHAT, CDR2 FQNNGV. The CDR3 has 16 amino acids. Written as DNA, the CDR3 is TGTGCCAGCAGCTTAGTGGGCGAGGGGACCAAAAACATTCAGTACTTC. Its translation is CASSLVGEGTKNIQYF.

V and J are TRBV28 and TRBJ1-5; 9 nucleotides line up with TRBD1. CDR3 size: 16 residues. The germline CDR1 and CDR2 sequences are MDHEN and SYDVKM. Trimming took 6 bases from V and 4 from J; bases not matched to a gene: 10. For the CDR3, the DNA is TGTGCCAGCAGCCCTTCCCGGGACAGGGCAAATCAGCCCCAGCATTTT. It translates to CASSPSRDRANQPQHF.

The gene calls are TRBV28 and TRBJ2-7, with D possibly matching TRBD2 (6 bases). The germline CDR1 and CDR2 sequences are MDHEN and SYDVKM. V was trimmed by 6 bases and J by 1 base, leaving 16 bases between them. The CDR3 is 15 amino acids. CDR3 coding DNA: TGTGCCAGCAGAGACCCTGGGGGGTCTTCCTACGAGCAGTACTTC. It encodes CASRDPGGSSYEQYF.